A selection of T cell receptor beta chains follows, all from one sample in a study of response to subunit inactivated influenza vaccine. TCRdb passed the RT-PCR reads through MiXCR, listing each CDR3 protein once. The sample records about 700,000 distinct CDR3 sequences, 15% to 18% being singletons. Sequences were derived from PBMCs from blood, sampled less than 13 days after vaccination. These receptors were collected from a man in his fifties who received an inactivated influenza vaccine. CDR3s include the opening cysteine and the closing phenylalanine or tryptophan. D genes are given only for firm matches. The size of a clone is reported for some rows only, either as once, few or many, or as a class for expanded clones.

cdr3_length	j_call	v_call	d_call	clone_size	cdr3_aa	cdr3_nt
12	TRBJ1-1	TRBV13	-	-	CASSARLEEAFF	TGTGCCAGCAGCGCGCGCCTCGAAGAGGCTTTCTTT
16	TRBJ1-2	TRBV5-6	-	-	CASSPSPSGFKNGYTF	TGTGCCAGCAGCCCATCTCCTAGCGGGTTTAAGAATGGCTACACCTTC
13	TRBJ2-1	TRBV4-3	-	-	CASSQAWGSGEFF	TGCGCCAGCAGCCAAGCCTGGGGGAGCGGTGAGTTCTTC
13	TRBJ2-4	TRBV20-1	TRBD2	-	CSGEFSGTNIQYF	TGCAGTGGCGAGTTTAGCGGGACGAACATTCAGTACTTC
15	TRBJ2-1	TRBV12-3/TRBV12-4	-	-	CASSPLGGGRNEQFF	TGTGCCAGCAGTCCCCTTGGGGGGGGGCGGAATGAGCAGTTCTTC
15	TRBJ1-5	TRBV11-2	-	few	CASSLGHYSNQPQHF	TGTGCCAGCAGCTTAGGCCATTATAGCAATCAGCCCCAGCATTTT
13	TRBJ2-3	TRBV4-3	-	-	CASSQEGGDTQYF	TGCGCCAGCAGCCAAGAAGGAGGGGATACGCAGTATTTT
14	TRBJ2-5	TRBV7-9	-	few	CASTLASNGETQYF	TGTGCCAGCACCCTGGCTAGCAACGGAGAGACCCAGTACTTC
15	TRBJ1-6	TRBV20-1	-	few	CSAKHSGSYNSPLHF	TGCAGTGCTAAACACTCCGGGTCCTATAATTCACCCCTCCACTTT
15	TRBJ2-3	TRBV4-1	-	few	CASSQATMRTDTQYF	TGCGCCAGCAGCCAAGCGACCATGAGAACAGATACGCAGTATTTT
15	TRBJ2-7	TRBV12-3/TRBV12-4	-	few	CASSPGLPSSYEQYF	TGTGCCAGCAGTCCGGGACTTCCAAGCTCCTACGAGCAGTACTTC
12	TRBJ2-7	TRBV7-9	-	-	CASRTGNYEQYF	TGTGCCAGCAGGACAGGAAACTACGAGCAGTACTTC
15	TRBJ2-7	TRBV7-2	-	-	CACSPRTENSYEQYF	TGTGCCTGCAGCCCTAGGACGGAGAACAGCTACGAGCAGTACTTC
13	TRBJ2-7	TRBV20-1	-	-	CSAISQNTLEQYF	TGCAGTGCTATTTCCCAAAATACGCTCGAGCAGTACTTC
12	TRBJ2-7	TRBV20-1	-	few	CSALQDYYEQYF	TGCAGTGCACTACAGGACTACTACGAGCAGTACTTC
14	TRBJ1-5	TRBV4-1	-	-	CASGWGLRNQPQHF	TGCGCCAGCGGGTGGGGGCTTCGCAATCAGCCCCAGCATTTT
15	TRBJ2-7	TRBV28	TRBD2	-	CASIHGSGASYEQYF	TGTGCCAGCATCCACGGCAGCGGGGCTTCCTACGAGCAGTACTTC
12	TRBJ2-1	TRBV20-1	-	-	CSARVLGGQQFF	TGCAGTGCTAGAGTCCTTGGTGGTCAGCAGTTCTTC
12	TRBJ1-3	TRBV20-1	-	-	CSARVSGNTIYF	TGCAGTGCTAGAGTCTCTGGAAACACCATATATTTT
17	TRBJ1-3	TRBV10-3	TRBD1	-	CAISHTPGQGDGNTIYF	TGTGCCATCAGTCACACCCCGGGACAGGGTGACGGAAACACCATATATTTT
14	TRBJ2-1	TRBV6-2/TRBV6-3	TRBD1	-	CASRSTGVGNEQFF	TGTGCCAGCAGGAGCACAGGGGTTGGAAATGAGCAGTTCTTC
16	TRBJ2-2	TRBV4-3	-	-	CASSYRLRLDTGELFF	TGCGCCAGCAGCTACAGACTGAGGCTTGACACCGGGGAGCTGTTTTTT
13	TRBJ2-1	TRBV5-1	TRBD1	-	CASTLDRGNEQFF	TGCGCCAGCACCCTCGACAGGGGCAATGAGCAGTTCTTC
15	TRBJ1-6	TRBV2	-	few	CASSAVSSYNSPLHF	TGTGCCAGCAGTGCCGTTAGCTCCTATAATTCACCCCTCCACTTT
16	TRBJ2-1	TRBV9	TRBD2	-	CASSVGRAGAYNEQFF	TGTGCCAGCAGCGTAGGGCGAGCGGGAGCCTACAATGAGCAGTTCTTC
13	TRBJ2-2	TRBV29-1	TRBD1	few	CSVGQSGTGELFF	TGCAGCGTGGGACAGTCGGGCACCGGGGAGCTGTTTTTT
13	TRBJ2-3	TRBV4-3	-	few	CASSQSNTDTQYF	TGCGCCAGCAGCCAAAGCAACACAGATACGCAGTATTTT
13	TRBJ1-3	TRBV20-1	-	-	CSAMRLSTATIYF	TGCAGTGCCATGCGGCTCTCCACGGCCACCATATATTTT
16	TRBJ2-2	TRBV5-1	TRBD1	many	CASSPRTGSETGELFF	TGCGCCAGCAGCCCCCGGACAGGGTCGGAAACCGGGGAGCTGTTTTTT
14	TRBJ2-3	TRBV20-1	-	few	CSARTDSSTDTQYF	TGCAGTGCTAGAACGGACAGCAGCACAGATACGCAGTATTTT
14	TRBJ2-2	TRBV5-5	TRBD1	-	CASSIQGEPGELFF	TGTGCCAGCAGCATTCAGGGGGAGCCCGGGGAGCTGTTTTTT
16	TRBJ1-2	TRBV3-1	-	-	CASSQGAGVEDYGYTF	TGTGCCAGCAGCCAAGGGGCAGGGGTCGAAGACTATGGCTACACCTTC
18	TRBJ2-1	TRBV29-1	TRBD2	few	CSVRGGLAGRLTYNEQFF	TGCAGCGTAAGGGGAGGACTAGCGGGAAGGTTAACCTACAATGAGCAGTTCTTC
14	TRBJ2-1	TRBV6-5	-	few	CASSYSQGGNEQFF	TGTGCCAGCAGTTACTCCCAGGGGGGCAATGAGCAGTTCTTC
14	TRBJ1-5	TRBV7-2	TRBD1	many	CASSRQGSNQPQHF	TGTGCCAGCAGTCGACAGGGAAGCAATCAGCCCCAGCATTTT
14	TRBJ2-2	TRBV20-1	-	many	CSASGGVNTGELFF	TGCAGTGCTAGTGGGGGAGTAAACACCGGGGAGCTGTTTTTT
14	TRBJ2-7	TRBV20-1	TRBD2	-	CSAESGVLTYEQYF	TGCAGTGCTGAAAGCGGGGTCTTAACCTACGAGCAGTACTTC
16	TRBJ2-4	TRBV7-2	-	many	CASSPGPVGAKNIQYF	TGTGCCAGCAGCCCCGGGCCGGTTGGGGCCAAAAACATTCAGTACTTC
14	TRBJ1-5	TRBV5-5	TRBD1	few	CASSWDRWNQPQHF	TGTGCCAGCAGCTGGGACAGGTGGAATCAGCCCCAGCATTTT
17	TRBJ2-2	TRBV24-1	-	-	CATSDAGRGLDTGELFF	TGTGCCACCAGTGATGCCGGGAGGGGGCTGGACACCGGGGAGCTGTTTTTT
14	TRBJ2-1	TRBV9	TRBD1	once	CGSSVGGRNNEQFF	TGTGGCAGCAGCGTAGGGGGCCGCAACAATGAGCAGTTCTTC
14	TRBJ2-5	TRBV11-2	-	-	CASSLEGQGLAQYF	TGTGCCAGCAGCTTAGAAGGCCAGGGGTTAGCCCAGTACTTC
14	TRBJ2-1	TRBV12-3/TRBV12-4	-	many	CASSPDYGFNEQFF	TGTGCCAGCAGTCCAGATTATGGTTTCAATGAGCAGTTCTTC
13	TRBJ2-1	TRBV7-2	-	-	CASSLPSYNEQFF	TGTGCCAGCAGCCTCCCCAGCTACAATGAGCAGTTCTTC
16	TRBJ2-5	TRBV5-1	-	-	CASSLFRGADEETQYF	TGCGCCAGCAGCTTGTTCCGGGGGGCGGATGAGGAGACCCAGTACTTC
14	TRBJ1-1	TRBV7-9	TRBD1	many	CASSLATGQGEAFF	TGTGCCAGCAGCTTAGCCACCGGACAGGGTGAAGCTTTCTTT
14	TRBJ1-4	TRBV5-1	-	-	CASSPPGRYEKLFF	TGCGCCAGCAGCCCCCCCGGGAGATATGAAAAACTGTTTTTT
18	TRBJ2-1	TRBV15	TRBD2	-	CATSWGSSGRGSYNEQFF	TGTGCCACCAGCTGGGGTTCGAGCGGGAGGGGTTCCTACAATGAGCAGTTCTTC
16	TRBJ2-1	TRBV9	TRBD2	few	CASSVGVSGGANEQFF	TGTGCCAGCAGCGTAGGAGTTAGCGGGGGGGCCAATGAGCAGTTCTTC
14	TRBJ1-2	TRBV5-4	-	few	CASSTRAANYGYTF	TGTGCCAGCAGCACGCGGGCGGCTAACTATGGCTACACCTTC
15	TRBJ2-3	TRBV7-9	TRBD2	many	CASSSREGSTDTQYF	TGTGCCAGCAGCAGTCGGGAGGGAAGCACAGATACGCAGTATTTT
16	TRBJ2-7	TRBV15	TRBD1	few	CATSRADRGSSYEQYF	TGTGCCACCAGCAGAGCAGACAGGGGAAGCTCCTACGAGCAGTACTTC
13	TRBJ2-7	TRBV29-1	TRBD2	-	CSVVVPGGNEQYF	TGCAGCGTTGTGGTTCCGGGAGGGAACGAGCAGTACTTC
15	TRBJ2-7	TRBV6-2/TRBV6-3	TRBD2	many	CASSYPSGSSYEQYF	TGTGCCAGCAGTTACCCTAGCGGTAGCTCCTACGAGCAGTACTTC
12	TRBJ2-3	TRBV29-1	-	-	CSALTLTDTQYF	TGCAGCGCTTTGACACTCACAGATACGCAGTATTTT
16	TRBJ2-3	TRBV29-1	-	few	CSVEGDEGVYTDTQYF	TGCAGCGTTGAAGGCGACGAGGGCGTTTACACAGATACGCAGTATTTT
13	TRBJ2-7	TRBV21-1	-	few	CASSKAWRGEQYF	TGTGCCAGCAGCAAAGCGTGGAGAGGGGAGCAGTACTTC
14	TRBJ2-4	TRBV12-3/TRBV12-4	TRBD2	few	CASTIAGGWDIQYF	TGTGCCAGCACGATAGCGGGAGGCTGGGACATTCAGTACTTC
15	TRBJ2-7	TRBV24-1	TRBD1	-	CATRIRTGVSYEQYF	TGTGCCACCCGAATCCGGACAGGGGTCTCCTACGAGCAGTACTTC